A single sample is the source of the 22 T cell receptor beta chains below, sequenced in a study of T cells in Graves' hyperthyroidism and ophthalmopathy. RNA transcripts provided the source from which TCR beta CDR3 regions were amplified. HTBI primers were employed in a first-round RT-PCR of the TCR CDR3. TCRdb independently ran MiXCR on the multiplex PCR reads; one entry per CDR3 protein. In the table there are about 210,000 distinct CDR3 sequences, roughly a sixth of which are singletons. The sequenced material came from blood. The receptors shown here come from a man aged 45-65 years with Graves' hyperthyroidism.

The rearrangement uses TRBV10-3 and TRBJ2-7; weak D call: TRBD1 (5 bases). V was trimmed by 5 bases and J by 0 bases, leaving 8 bases between them. CDR1 is ENHRY, CDR2 SYGVKD, per germline. The CDR3 consists of 13 residues. In DNA, the CDR3 is TGTGCCATCAGTCCCAGGGACTCCTACGAGCAGTACTTC. It specifies CAISPRDSYEQYF.

This clonotype was detected many times. The chain couples TRBV15 to TRBJ1-2; 9 bases are shared with TRBD1. In germline, CDR1 is LNHNV, CDR2 YYDKDF (reference sequence). The V gene end was trimmed by 0 bases and the J gene end by 5 bases; junction bases not matched to a gene: 7. The CDR3 has 16 amino acids. DNA of the CDR3: TGTGCCACCAGCAGAGACCCGGTTGGACAGGGGTATGGCTACACCTTC. This codes for CATSRDPVGQGYGYTF.

This clonotype showed up many times. This chain links TRBV11-2 with TRBJ1-1; a possible D gene is TRBD1 (6 bases). Trimming removed 2 bases at V and 3 bases at J, with 10 bases between. Germline V gene sequence: CDR1 SGHAT, CDR2 FQNNGV. The CDR3 spans 14 residues. The chain's CDR3 is CASSLRGEDTEAFF. For the CDR3, the DNA is TGTGCCAGCAGCTTAAGGGGGGAGGACACTGAAGCTTTCTTT.

The sample holds many counts of this clonotype. The V gene is TRBV12-3 or TRBV12-4, the J gene TRBJ2-2; weak D call: TRBD2 (6 bases). The CDR3 is 15 residues long. Trimming shortened V by 3 bases and J by 0 bases, and 8 bases separated the two germline ends. The CDR3 DNA is TGTGCCAGCAGTTTGGTAGCGGCGAACACCGGGGAGCTGTTTTTT. This sequence encodes CASSLVAANTGELFF.

This clonotype was picked up many times. This rearrangement joins TRBV28 to TRBJ2-3; possibly TRBD2 for D (6 bases). The germline gives CDR1 MDHEN, CDR2 SYDVKM. This CDR3 region has 14 residues. V was shortened by 5 bases and J by 3 bases, with 12 bases between the two germline ends. The CDR3 region is CASSPLTRTDTQYF. CDR3 nucleotide sequence: TGTGCCAGCAGTCCCCTGACTAGGACAGATACGCAGTATTTT.

The table lists this clonotype with many counts. The CDR3 coding sequence is TGTGCCGCACACACCTGGGGGGACAGGGCTTCTGCAGATACGCAGTATTTT. Protein: CAAHTWGDRASADTQYF. The J gene is TRBJ2-3, the V gene TRBV28; 9 bases match TRBD1. CDR1 and CDR2 (germline): MDHEN, SYDVKM. The CDR3 runs to 17 residues. The V and J ends lost 11 bases and 4 bases, in that order; junction bases with no gene match: 19. Filled out from reference TRBV28 and TRBJ2-3, the complete variable domain reads DVKVTQSSRYLVKRTGEKVFLECVQDMDHENMFWYRQDPGLGLRLIYFSYDVKMKEKGDIPEGYSVSREKKERFSLILESASTNQTSMYLCAAHTWGDRASADTQYFGPGTRLTVL.

This clonotype was recorded at least ten times. The chain has TRBV28 and TRBJ2-5; 8 bases align to TRBD1. The germline gives CDR1 MDHEN, CDR2 SYDVKM. The CDR3 sequence is 14 residues long. V gave up 2 bases and J gave up 4 bases; unmatched junction bases: 3. The CDR3 bases are TGTGCCAGCAGTTTACGACAGGGGTTAGAGACCCAGTACTTC. It yields the protein CASSLRQGLETQYF. The complete variable domain, with remaining parts taken from reference TRBV28 and TRBJ2-5, reads DVKVTQSSRYLVKRTGEKVFLECVQDMDHENMFWYRQDPGLGLRLIYFSYDVKMKEKGDIPEGYSVSREKKERFSLILESASTNQTSMYLCASSLRQGLETQYFGPGTRLLVL.

V and J are TRBV9 and TRBJ1-1; D is uncertain. The length of the CDR3 is 18 residues. With 0 bases removed from V and 0 bases from J, the gap between germline ends came to 18 bases. Germline assignment: CDR1 SGDLS and CDR2 YYNGEE. The CDR3 here is CASSVDPGVSPLNTEAFF. CDR3 in DNA: TGTGCCAGCAGCGTAGATCCAGGAGTCTCTCCCTTGAACACTGAAGCTTTCTTT. The full variable domain, rest sourced from reference TRBV9 and TRBJ1-1, is DSGVTQTPKHLITATGQRVTLRCSPRSGDLSVYWYQQSLDQGLQFLIQYYNGEERAKGNILERFSAQQFPDLHSELNLSSLELGDSALYFCASSVDPGVSPLNTEAFFGQGTRLTVV.

This clonotype has a count of ten or more. The gene calls are TRBV20-1 and TRBJ2-5; 11 bases agree with TRBD1. Trimming cost V 5 bases and J 4 bases; bases outside gene matches: 6. There are 14 residues in the CDR3. Germline CDR1 reads DFQATT; CDR2 reads SNEGSKA (reference sequence). CDR3 nucleotides: TGCAGTGCTCCGGGAGGACAGGGGGCAGAGACCCAGTACTTC. Protein product: CSAPGGQGAETQYF.

This clonotype has ten or more counts. The chain uses TRBV12-3 or TRBV12-4 and TRBJ2-1, with 7 bases fitting TRBD2. The junction had 5 bases not matched to a gene; V was cut back by 5 bases and J by 10 bases. The CDR3 loop spans 12 amino acids. DNA for the CDR3: TGTGCCAGCAGTCCACTAGCGCGGGAGCAGTTCTTC. Translated: CASSPLAREQFF.

This clonotype was detected only a few times. The V and J genes are TRBV4-1 and TRBJ1-2, with D possibly matching TRBD1 (5 bases). The V end was cut by 1 base, the J end by 2 bases, with 11 bases between. Germline assignment: CDR1 MGHRA and CDR2 YSYEKL. This CDR3 spans 15 amino acids. The CDR3 spells CASSQVGQGNYGYTF. In DNA, the CDR3 is TGCGCCAGCAGCCAAGTAGGACAAGGGAACTATGGCTACACCTTC.

The gene calls are TRBV7-9 and TRBJ2-3; 8 nucleotides agree with TRBD2. Germline V lookup: CDR1 SEHNR, CDR2 FQNEAQ (reference sequence). This CDR3 comprises 15 residues. V trimming: 5 bases; J trimming: 4 bases; junction bases outside the gene matches: 8. The CDR3 DNA sequence: TGTGCCAGCAGCCCCCCTAGCGGGCAGGCAGATACGCAGTATTTT. Its translation: CASSPPSGQADTQYF.

This clonotype was seen at least ten times. V and J are TRBV3-1 and TRBJ1-5, with D unresolved. Germline assignment: CDR1 LGHDT and CDR2 YNNKEL (reference sequence). V was cut by 0 bases and J by 1 base, with 4 bases left in between. This CDR3 has 14 amino acids. CDR3 DNA sequence: TGTGCCAGCAGCCAAGATGTGAGCAATCAGCCCCAGCATTTT. The encoded protein is CASSQDVSNQPQHF.

V gene TRBV7-3 combines with J gene TRBJ2-1; D gene unclear. Germline V gene lookup returns CDR1 SGHTA and CDR2 FQGTGA. V gave up 1 base and J gave up 0 bases, with 7 bases separating them. The CDR3 is 15 residues long. The CDR3 protein is CASSLKPSSYNEQFF. In DNA, the CDR3 is TGTGCCAGCAGCTTAAAGCCTAGCTCCTACAATGAGCAGTTCTTC.

Ten or more counts support this clonotype. The rearrangement links TRBV28 to TRBJ1-2, with 11 nucleotides matching TRBD1. Germline CDR1 and CDR2: MDHEN and SYDVKM. The J segment lost 8 bases and the V segment lost 6 bases, leaving 8 bases of the junction unmatched. CDR3 length: 14 residues. CDR3 sequence reads: CASSRGQGAGGYTF. Here the CDR3 DNA reads TGTGCCAGCAGCCGAGGACAGGGGGCAGGGGGCTACACCTTC.

This clonotype was seen many times. This rearrangement joins TRBV2 to TRBJ2-1; 8 nucleotides line up with TRBD1. The V gene end was trimmed by 8 bases and the J gene end by 5 bases; junction bases not matched to a gene: 17. This CDR3 has 17 amino acids. Germline-derived CDR1 and CDR2 are SNHLY and FYNNEI. The CDR3 nucleotides are TGTGCCAGCCGTATGAACCCGGGACAGGCTACAAACAATGAGCAGTTCTTC. Its translation is CASRMNPGQATNNEQFF.

This chain joins TRBV13 and TRBJ2-2; 12 bases are a match to TRBD1. Trimming cost V 4 bases and J 6 bases; bases outside gene matches: 21. The CDR3 sequence is 21 residues long. Germline V lookup: CDR1 PRHDT, CDR2 FYEKMQ (reference sequence). The CDR3 loop is CASSSRYPGQGAPYWAGELFF. CDR3 DNA sequence: TGTGCCAGCAGCTCCCGATACCCGGGACAGGGGGCGCCTTATTGGGCCGGGGAGCTGTTTTTT.

The V and J genes are TRBV5-4 and TRBJ2-1, with D maybe TRBD2 (5 bases). Trimming took 2 bases from V and 9 from J, leaving 12 bases between them. This CDR3 has 13 residues. From germline, CDR1 is SGHNT and CDR2 YYREEE (reference sequence). The DNA of the CDR3 is TGTGCCAGCAGCTTTCAGAGCGAGGGTGAGCAGTTCTTC. Its translation: CASSFQSEGEQFF.

This clonotype was found many times. The V call is TRBV7-2, the J call TRBJ2-5, with 11 positions matching TRBD2. Germline-derived CDR1 and CDR2 are SGHTA and FQGNSA. The CDR3 covers 16 residues. Losses at the gene ends were 2 bases for V and 0 bases for J; bases not matched to a gene: 2. In nucleotides, the CDR3 is TGTGCCAGCAGCTTACGACTAGCGGGGTACCAAGAGACCCAGTACTTC. Its translation is CASSLRLAGYQETQYF.

The table lists this clonotype with many counts. The chain recombines TRBV5-1 with TRBJ2-7; D perhaps matches TRBD2 (6 bases). The V end was cut by 3 bases, the J end by 6 bases, with 13 bases between. The CDR3 contains 13 residues. CDR1 is SGHRS, CDR2 YFSETQ, per germline. CDR3 protein: CASSSGVAPEQYF. The CDR3 nucleotides are TGCGCCAGCAGCTCGGGAGTGGCCCCCGAGCAGTACTTC.

The table lists this clonotype with many counts. This chain connects TRBV3-1 to TRBJ2-2; D is undetermined. CDR3 size: 15 residues. Trimming stripped 2 bases from V and 7 bases from J, with 14 bases between. Germline V lookup: CDR1 LGHDT, CDR2 YNNKEL (reference sequence). The CDR3: CASSQSTNIHGELFF. CDR3 bases: TGTGCCAGCAGCCAATCCACGAACATACACGGGGAGCTGTTTTTT.

CDR3 sequence: CASSSPETSGSPDTQYF. The CDR3 DNA is TGTGCCAGCAGTTCCCCCGAGACTAGCGGGAGCCCAGATACGCAGTATTTT. J is TRBJ2-3 and V is TRBV28; 12 bases are shared with TRBD2. Unmatched junction bases numbered 9, after V lost 4 bases and J lost 4 bases. This CDR3 has 17 residues. From germline, CDR1 is MDHEN and CDR2 SYDVKM.